The 25 T cell receptor beta chains in this list originate from one sample, sequenced in a study of blood T cell repertoires in COVID-19. Only in-frame clones appear in the TCRdb table, and some are missing; sequencing was by immunoSEQ multiplex PCR. The sample records roughly 300,000 clones, over 75% being singletons. Input material: peripheral blood. The receptors were gathered from a woman aged 30 to 39 with COVID-19, enrolled during active disease.

The V and J genes are TRBV4-1 and TRBJ2-7; 10 bases match TRBD1. CDR1 is MGHRA, CDR2 YSYEKL, per germline. Trimming removed 5 bases from V and 5 bases from J; junction bases left unmatched: 9. CDR3 length equals 15 residues. In nucleotides, the CDR3 is TGCGCCAGCAGCTATCCGGGACAGGGGTTACACGAGCAGTACTTC. Its protein product is CASSYPGQGLHEQYF.

The rearrangement joins TRBV7-8 to TRBJ2-3, with 8 bases aligning to TRBD1. The CDR3 contains 16 residues. V lost 1 base to trimming and J lost 2 bases; unmatched junction nucleotides: 5. CDR1 SGHVS and CDR2 FQNEAQ come from the germline V gene. CDR3 amino acids: CASSLGQGWDTDTQYF. CDR3 coding DNA: TGTGCCAGCAGCTTAGGACAGGGGTGGGACACAGATACGCAGTATTTT. Variable domain in full (rest from reference TRBV7-8 and TRBJ2-3): GAGVSQSPRYKVAKRGQDVALRCDPISGHVSLFWYQQALGQGPEFLTYFQNEAQLDKSGLPSDRFFAERPEGSVSTLKIQRTQQEDSAVYLCASSLGQGWDTDTQYFGPGTRLTVL.

This clone came up once. The V and J genes are TRBV4-1 and TRBJ2-1, with 11 bases identical to TRBD2. The germline gives CDR1 MGHRA, CDR2 YSYEKL. The CDR3 spans 17 residues. With 0 bases clipped from V and 0 bases from J, the junction kept 1 base outside the gene matches. The CDR3 sequence: CASSQETSGSSYNEQFF. In DNA, the CDR3 is TGCGCCAGCAGCCAAGAAACTAGCGGGAGCTCCTACAATGAGCAGTTCTTC.

The chain uses TRBV11-3 and TRBJ2-3; 7 nucleotides agree with TRBD2. V lost 5 bases, J lost 6 bases, and 5 bases stayed unmatched. CDR1 and CDR2 (germline): SGHNT, YENEEA. The CDR3 extends over 13 amino acids. The CDR3 region is CASSKSGTDTQYF. The CDR3 DNA follows: TGTGCCAGCAGCAAAAGCGGGACGGATACGCAGTATTTT.

The J gene is TRBJ1-2, the V gene TRBV28; D remains unclear. Trimming took off 7 bases at V and 4 bases at J, with 16 bases between the two ends. The V gene's germline CDR1 is MDHEN and CDR2 SYDVKM. This CDR3 has 14 amino acids. As DNA, the CDR3 is TGTGCCAGCATCTCCCGGTGGAGGGCCTATGGCTACACCTTC. This codes for CASISRWRAYGYTF.

J is TRBJ2-3 and V is TRBV4-1; perhaps TRBD2 as D (8 bases). Germline CDR1 is MGHRA and CDR2 is YSYEKL. The CDR3 consists of 18 residues. The V end was cut by 1 base, the J end by 3 bases, with 20 bases between. For the CDR3, the DNA is TGCGCCAGCAGCCAAGCCCCGGGGGGGGGCAGGGGGACAGATACGCAGTATTTT. Amino acids: CASSQAPGGGRGTDTQYF.

The chain links TRBV20-1 to TRBJ2-7; 10 nucleotides match TRBD2. The CDR3 loop spans 14 amino acids. The germline V gene encodes CDR1 DFQATT and CDR2 SNEGSKA (reference sequence). The junction had 5 bases not matched to a gene; V was cut back by 3 bases and J by 3 bases. The CDR3 bases are TGCAGTGCTAGTCACCTAGCGGGAGACTACGAGCAGTACTTC. This translates into CSASHLAGDYEQYF.

The V gene is TRBV11-3, the J gene TRBJ2-7; no clear D. CDR3 length: 15 residues. The V gene lost 0 bases and the J gene lost 3 bases, with 12 bases spanning the gap. From germline, CDR1 is SGHNT and CDR2 YENEEA. The CDR3 region is CASSLDSSTFYEQYF. The CDR3 DNA reads as TGTGCCAGCAGCTTAGACTCCAGTACCTTCTACGAGCAGTACTTC.

The chain carries TRBV19 and TRBJ1-5, with TRBD1 as a possible D gene (6 bases). The CDR3 is 15 amino acids. Trimming removed 5 bases from V and 6 bases from J, with 17 bases in between. Germline loops: CDR1 LNHDA, CDR2 SQIVND (reference sequence). CDR3 protein: CASSGGHEEGQPQHF. In DNA, the CDR3 is TGTGCCAGTAGTGGGGGACACGAAGAGGGTCAGCCCCAGCATTTT. Filled out from reference TRBV19 and TRBJ1-5, the complete variable domain reads DGGITQSPKYLFRKEGQNVTLSCEQNLNHDAMYWYRQDPGQGLRLIYYSQIVNDFQKGDIAEGYSVSREKKESFPLTVTSAQKNPTAFYLCASSGGHEEGQPQHFGDGTRLSIL.

The chain couples TRBV11-2 to TRBJ2-7; possible D gene TRBD2, 6 bases. This CDR3 region has 15 residues. V lost 2 bases to trimming and J lost 6 bases, with 17 bases between them. Germline CDR1 reads SGHAT; CDR2 reads FQNNGV. Written as DNA, the CDR3 is TGTGCCAGCAGCTTACCGGCAGGGAGGAATGTCGAGCAGTACTTC. It encodes CASSLPAGRNVEQYF.

The chain uses TRBV19 and TRBJ2-7; the D gene is possibly TRBD2 (6 bases). The CDR3 extends over 14 amino acids. Germline lookup yields CDR1 LNHDA and CDR2 SQIVND (reference sequence). Trimming removed 6 bases from V and 2 bases from J, with 14 bases in between. The CDR3 DNA reads TGTGCCAGTAGCACCGGGACTCCTCCCTACGAGCAGTACTTC. Amino acids: CASSTGTPPYEQYF. The whole variable domain, filled in from reference TRBV19 and TRBJ2-7, reads DGGITQSPKYLFRKEGQNVTLSCEQNLNHDAMYWYRQDPGQGLRLIYYSQIVNDFQKGDIAEGYSVSREKKESFPLTVTSAQKNPTAFYLCASSTGTPPYEQYFGPGTRLTVT.

This chain links TRBV24-1 with TRBJ2-7; TRBD2 matches 7 bases. V shed 3 bases and J 6 bases; nucleotides not matched to a gene: 10. The CDR3 sequence is 15 residues long. Germline V gene data show CDR1 as KGHDR and CDR2 as SFDVKD. The CDR3 region has the DNA TGTGCCACCAGTGATCCCCGGGAGGAGGGGTCCGAGCAGTACTTC. It specifies CATSDPREEGSEQYF.

J is TRBJ2-7 and V is TRBV5-6, with D perhaps TRBD2 (5 bases). V was cut by 4 bases and J by 0 bases, with 11 bases left in between. This CDR3 has 14 residues. The germline CDR1 and CDR2 sequences are SGHDT and YYEEEE. Here the CDR3 reads CASSQLEGSYEQYF. CDR3 nucleotide sequence: TGTGCCAGCAGCCAACTAGAGGGCTCCTACGAGCAGTACTTC. The complete variable domain, with remaining parts taken from reference TRBV5-6 and TRBJ2-7, reads DAGVTQSPTHLIKTRGQQVTLRCSPKSGHDTVSWYQQALGQGPQFIFQYYEEEERQRGNFPDRFSGHQFPNYSSELNVNALLLGDSALYLCASSQLEGSYEQYFGPGTRLTVT.

The V call is TRBV28, the J call TRBJ1-5, with no clear D. V was clipped by 7 bases and J by 9 bases, with 16 bases between them. The CDR3 totals 13 residues. Germline V gene sequence: CDR1 MDHEN, CDR2 SYDVKM. The CDR3 DNA reads as TGTGCCAGCACCCCTGGTATGATGCGGCCCCAGCATTTT. This sequence encodes CASTPGMMRPQHF.

The chain joins TRBV7-8 to TRBJ2-5, with D possibly being TRBD2 (5 bases). The CDR3 extends over 14 amino acids. Germline lookup yields CDR1 SGHVS and CDR2 FQNEAQ. The ends were cut back, 3 bases at V and 1 base at J, with 9 bases in the middle. The CDR3 is CASSFGLTQETQYF. As DNA, the CDR3 is TGTGCCAGCAGCTTCGGACTTACCCAAGAGACCCAGTACTTC.

The chain combines TRBV29-1 with TRBJ2-7, with 10 bases that match TRBD1. The V segment lost 1 base and the J segment 3 bases; nucleotides outside the gene matches: 0. The CDR3 has 13 residues. CDR1 and CDR2 from the germline V gene are SQVTM and ANQGSEA. The CDR3 nucleotides are TGCAGCGTTGAAGGGACAGGGGGCTACGAGCAGTACTTC. This encodes CSVEGTGGYEQYF.

CDR3 in DNA: TGTGCCAGCAGCCCCCTACGGGGTGCTGAAAAACTGTTTTTT. The encoded protein is CASSPLRGAEKLFF. The rearrangement uses TRBV27 and TRBJ1-4; no reliable D call. V lost 6 bases, J lost 7 bases, and 15 bases lay in between. Germline values: CDR1 MNHEY, CDR2 SMNVEV (reference sequence). There are 14 residues in the CDR3.

The V gene is TRBV9, the J gene TRBJ2-7; 7 positions match TRBD1. V lost 2 bases, J lost 1 base, and 6 bases stayed unmatched. Germline V gene lookup returns CDR1 SGDLS and CDR2 YYNGEE. The CDR3 consists of 15 residues. The DNA for the CDR3 is TGTGCCAGCAGCGTTACCCTGGGACAGTCCTACGAGCAGTACTTC. This sequence encodes CASSVTLGQSYEQYF.

J is TRBJ1-1 and V is TRBV4-2, with D perhaps matching TRBD1 (5 bases). Germline CDR1 reads LGHNA; CDR2 reads YNFKEQ. Trimming took off 7 bases at V and 2 bases at J, with 14 bases between the two ends. This CDR3 has 14 amino acids. CDR3 sequence reads: CASTPGTGNTEAFF. CDR3 nucleotides: TGTGCCAGCACCCCCGGCACAGGAAACACTGAAGCTTTCTTT.

V usage is TRBV11-3 and J usage is TRBJ2-3; TRBD2 is a possible D gene (6 bases). This CDR3 is 12 amino acids long. CDR1 is SGHNT and CDR2 is YENEEA in the germline V gene. The V end lost 6 bases, the J end lost 2 bases, and 6 bases lay between the germline ends. The CDR3 DNA reads TGTGCCAGCAGGGGACTCACAGATACGCAGTATTTT. Translating it yields CASRGLTDTQYF.

This chain joins TRBV5-6 and TRBJ2-1, with D perhaps TRBD1 (6 bases). There are 14 residues in the CDR3. Germline V CDR1 and CDR2: SGHDT, YYEEEE. V was trimmed by 6 bases and J by 5 bases, leaving 15 bases between them. The CDR3 loop is CASILQGTDNEQFF. The DNA for the CDR3 is TGTGCCAGCATCCTACAGGGAACCGACAATGAGCAGTTCTTC. Together with reference TRBV5-6 and TRBJ2-1, the CDR3 gives the full variable domain: DAGVTQSPTHLIKTRGQQVTLRCSPKSGHDTVSWYQQALGQGPQFIFQYYEEEERQRGNFPDRFSGHQFPNYSSELNVNALLLGDSALYLCASILQGTDNEQFFGPGTRLTVL.

This chain joins TRBV18 and TRBJ2-7, with 10 positions matching TRBD2. The CDR3 is made up of 16 amino acids. V lost 2 bases and J lost 7; bases outside the gene matches: 11. Germline lookup yields CDR1 KGHSH and CDR2 LQKENI. The CDR3 here is CASSPITSGNQKEQYF. CDR3 in DNA: TGTGCCAGCTCACCAATAACTAGCGGGAATCAGAAGGAGCAGTACTTC.

The rearrangement links TRBV19 to TRBJ2-3; perhaps TRBD2 as D (5 bases). Germline values: CDR1 LNHDA, CDR2 SQIVND (reference sequence). The CDR3 is 14 residues long. Trimming took off 3 bases at V and 5 bases at J, with 12 bases between the two ends. CDR3 in amino acids: CASSMTTIGDTQYF. The CDR3 DNA reads TGTGCCAGTAGTATGACTACGATAGGAGATACGCAGTATTTT. The whole variable domain, remainder taken from reference TRBV19 and TRBJ2-3, is DGGITQSPKYLFRKEGQNVTLSCEQNLNHDAMYWYRQDPGQGLRLIYYSQIVNDFQKGDIAEGYSVSREKKESFPLTVTSAQKNPTAFYLCASSMTTIGDTQYFGPGTRLTVL.

This rearrangement joins TRBV9 to TRBJ2-1; D is perhaps TRBD2 (7 bases). Germline V gene lookup returns CDR1 SGDLS and CDR2 YYNGEE. CDR3 length equals 15 residues. The V end was cut by 4 bases, the J end by 5 bases, with 16 bases between. The CDR3 loop is CASSLRGGVNNEQFF. CDR3 DNA sequence: TGTGCCAGCAGCCTAAGAGGGGGGGTAAACAATGAGCAGTTCTTC.

V is TRBV10-3 and J is TRBJ1-1, with 7 nucleotides matching TRBD1. The CDR3 has 12 residues. Unmatched junction bases numbered 5, after V lost 5 bases and J lost 8 bases. Germline V CDR1 and CDR2: ENHRY, SYGVKD. The CDR3 bases are TGTGCCATCAGTACAGGGGTTCAGGAAGCTTTCTTT. Amino acids: CAISTGVQEAFF.